This passage covers 11 T cell receptor beta chains from one sample sequenced in a study of cytomegalovirus exposure and HLA in healthy donors. Primers: 60 Vbeta forward and 13 Jbeta reverse. The table came from immunoSEQ multiplex PCR; TCRdb's copy has only in-frame clones and leaves some out. The sample records about 190,000 clones, about 80% being singletons. The specimen sequenced was PBMCs. These receptors all stem from a boy between 10 and 17 years old in good health and CMV-seronegative.

The rearrangement joins TRBV7-6 to TRBJ2-7; possibly TRBD1 for D (5 bases). The CDR3 is made up of 13 amino acids. The germline CDR1 and CDR2 sequences are SGHVS and FNYEAQ. V was trimmed by 3 bases and J by 5 bases, leaving 11 bases between them. CDR3 sequence: CASSFQGPHEQYF. The CDR3 DNA reads TGTGCCAGCAGCTTCCAGGGTCCCCACGAGCAGTACTTC.

Details on this clone: The sample contains more than one DNA sequence encoding this CDR3. The V gene is TRBV5-1, the J gene TRBJ2-2, with TRBD1 matching 8 bases. CDR3 size: 15 residues. V shed 4 bases and J 1 base; nucleotides not matched to a gene: 3. Per germline, CDR1 SGHRS and CDR2 YFSETQ. The CDR3 loop reads CASSTGTGNTGELFF. CDR3 bases: TGCGCCAGCAGCACCGGGACAGGGAACACCGGGGAGCTGTTTTTT.

The chain uses TRBV11-2 and TRBJ1-1; D may be TRBD1 (5 bases). The V and J ends lost 3 bases and 4 bases respectively, with 18 bases between them. The CDR3 contains 16 residues. CDR1 and CDR2 from the germline V gene are SGHAT and FQNNGV. DNA of the CDR3: TGTGCCAGCAGCTTGAAAGACAAGGGGATAAGCACTGAAGCTTTCTTT. Translated: CASSLKDKGISTEAFF. Variable domain in full (rest from reference TRBV11-2 and TRBJ1-1): EAGVAQSPRYKIIEKRQSVAFWCNPISGHATLYWYQQILGQGPKLLIQFQNNGVVDDSQLPKDRFSAERLKGVDSTLKIQPAKLEDSAVYLCASSLKDKGISTEAFFGQGTRLTVV.

This sequence joins TRBV9 and TRBJ2-3; the match to TRBD2 covers 7 bases. The CDR3 consists of 15 residues. Germline assignment: CDR1 SGDLS and CDR2 YYNGEE. The V and J ends lost 2 bases and 1 base, in that order; junction bases with no gene match: 4. The CDR3 DNA reads TGTGCCAGCAGCGTCTTAACTAGCGGCACAGATACGCAGTATTTT. Translated, it gives CASSVLTSGTDTQYF. Drawing the rest from reference TRBV9 and TRBJ2-3, the complete variable domain is DSGVTQTPKHLITATGQRVTLRCSPRSGDLSVYWYQQSLDQGLQFLIQYYNGEERAKGNILERFSAQQFPDLHSELNLSSLELGDSALYFCASSVLTSGTDTQYFGPGTRLTVL.

This chain links TRBV29-1 with TRBJ1-1; no firm D call. CDR1 and CDR2 from the germline V gene are SQVTM and ANQGSEA. The CDR3 is 17 residues long. Trimming stripped 0 bases from V and 5 bases from J, with 22 bases between. The CDR3, as DNA: TGCAGCGTTGAAGATCTTGTCCCGAGTTCCTTTTTGACTGAAGCTTTCTTT. Protein: CSVEDLVPSSFLTEAFF.

The chain uses TRBV30 and TRBJ2-5; possibly TRBD2 for D (6 bases). V was pared by 0 bases and J by 3 bases, with 14 bases between. Germline CDR1 reads GTSNPN; CDR2 reads SVGIG (reference sequence). This CDR3 spans 15 amino acids. CDR3 protein: CAWSVGGSGEETQYF. The CDR3 DNA sequence: TGTGCCTGGAGTGTGGGGGGTTCGGGGGAAGAGACCCAGTACTTC.

The gene calls are TRBV15 and TRBJ1-1; D call uncertain. V was cut by 0 bases and J by 6 bases, with 11 bases left in between. Germline assignment: CDR1 LNHNV and CDR2 YYDKDF (reference sequence). The CDR3 runs to 14 residues. CDR3 DNA sequence: TGTGCCACCAGCAGAGATCGGGGTGGCCCTGAAGCTTTCTTT. It encodes CATSRDRGGPEAFF.

The table lists this clone with a count of one. V usage is TRBV4-1 and J usage is TRBJ2-5; the D gene is possibly TRBD2 (6 bases). Germline lookup yields CDR1 MGHRA and CDR2 YSYEKL. The CDR3 loop spans 17 amino acids. Trimming removed 0 bases from V and 0 bases from J, with 14 bases in between. CDR3 nucleotide sequence: TGCGCCAGCAGCCAAGAGGAAGTAGCGGTTAACCAAGAGACCCAGTACTTC. It yields the protein CASSQEEVAVNQETQYF.

This clone came up once. The chain has TRBV7-2 and TRBJ1-4; 7 bases map to TRBD1. After removal of 4 bases from V and 6 bases from J, the junction contained 5 bases not matched to a gene. Germline values: CDR1 SGHTA, CDR2 FQGNSA. The CDR3 extends over 14 amino acids. CDR3 nucleotides: TGTGCCAGCAGCTCGGACAGGCTGGATGAAAAACTGTTTTTT. It specifies CASSSDRLDEKLFF.

This rearrangement joins TRBV5-4 to TRBJ1-2; no clear D gene. Trimming took 0 bases from V and 8 from J, leaving 11 bases between them. The CDR3 length is 13 residues. CDR1 is SGHNT, CDR2 YYREEE, per germline (reference sequence). CDR3 residues: CASSLGQSGGYTF. The CDR3 DNA sequence: TGTGCCAGCAGCTTGGGACAATCCGGAGGCTACACCTTC.

V is TRBV18 and J is TRBJ2-5, with D maybe TRBD1 (5 bases). Germline lookup yields CDR1 KGHSH and CDR2 LQKENI. This CDR3 spans 14 amino acids. The V gene lost 2 bases and the J gene lost 1 base, with 8 bases spanning the gap. For the CDR3, the DNA is TGTGCCAGCTCACCAAGACAGTCCCAAGAGACCCAGTACTTC. Residues: CASSPRQSQETQYF.